A single sample gave rise to the 21 T cell receptor beta chains below, sequenced in a study of blood T cell repertoires in COVID-19. Libraries were prepared by immunoSEQ multiplex PCR; TCRdb keeps only in-frame clonotypes and omits some of them. The data contain fewer than 200,000 clones, 84% of them singletons. Material for sequencing was peripheral blood. These receptors were obtained from a human donor in a cohort sampled during active COVID-19.

The chain combines TRBV15 with TRBJ1-4, with TRBD1 matching over 9 bases. From germline, CDR1 is LNHNV and CDR2 YYDKDF (reference sequence). V shed 5 bases, J shed 8 bases, and the junction held 18 bases outside the gene matches. There are 18 residues in the CDR3. DNA of the CDR3: TGTGCCACCAGCCCTCCCGTCGGGACAGGGACGTCAGGCGAAAAACTGTTTTTT. Protein: CATSPPVGTGTSGEKLFF.

V and J are TRBV9 and TRBJ1-4; D gene ambiguous. This CDR3 is 15 amino acids long. Germline V gene data show CDR1 as SGDLS and CDR2 as YYNGEE. V shed 0 bases and J shed 4 bases, with 10 bases lying between them. The CDR3 region is CASSVVRELNEKLFF. CDR3 in DNA: TGTGCCAGCAGCGTAGTTCGGGAGCTTAATGAAAAACTGTTTTTT.

The V gene is TRBV3-1 (or the pseudogene TRBV3-2), the J gene TRBJ2-7; TRBD2 aligns across 9 bases. The germline V gene has CDR1 LGHDT and CDR2 YNNKEL (reference sequence). V shed 1 base, J shed 3 bases, and the junction held 7 bases outside the gene matches. The CDR3 runs 16 residues. The CDR3 protein is CASSQAALAGSYEQYF. The CDR3 DNA is TGTGCCAGCAGCCAAGCCGCGCTAGCGGGGAGCTACGAGCAGTACTTC.

This clone has just one count. The CDR3 loop reads CASSPGLARQFF. The CDR3, as DNA: TGTGCCAGCAGCCCAGGACTAGCGAGGCAGTTCTTC. This sequence joins TRBV6-2 or TRBV6-3 and TRBJ2-1, with TRBD2 matching over 9 bases. With V trimmed by 6 bases and J by 12 bases, 6 bases remained unmatched. This CDR3 has 12 amino acids. Germline assignment: CDR1 MNHEY and CDR2 SVGEGT.

This chain joins TRBV2 and TRBJ1-1; TRBD1 agrees at 8 bases. V shed 2 bases and J 1 base; nucleotides not matched to a gene: 3. This CDR3 is built from 15 residues. Germline V CDR1 and CDR2: SNHLY, FYNNEI. The CDR3 region is CASSEPTGENTEAFF. The CDR3, as DNA: TGTGCCAGCAGTGAACCGACAGGGGAGAACACTGAAGCTTTCTTT.

The chain is built from TRBV7-8 and TRBJ1-5; D is undetermined. Per germline, CDR1 SGHVS and CDR2 FQNEAQ. The CDR3 is 12 amino acids. Trimming removed 4 bases from V and 4 bases from J, with 5 bases in between. DNA for the CDR3: TGTGCCAGCAGCTCCCTGAATCAGCCCCAGCATTTT. This encodes CASSSLNQPQHF.

This chain joins TRBV5-6 and TRBJ1-2; 10 bases fit TRBD1. The V and J ends lost 1 base and 8 bases, in that order; junction bases with no gene match: 5. Per germline, CDR1 SGHDT and CDR2 YYEEEE. The length of the CDR3 is 14 residues. This CDR3 reads CASSLRVTGGGYTF. CDR3 DNA: TGTGCCAGCAGCTTGAGGGTGACAGGGGGCGGCTACACCTTC.

This chain connects TRBV12-5 to TRBJ2-2; D perhaps matches TRBD1 (5 bases). V dropped 3 bases and J dropped 8 bases, with 7 bases sitting between them. Germline CDR1 LGHNT, CDR2 FRNRAP. The CDR3 consists of 12 residues. The CDR3 sequence is CASGLRTGELFF. In DNA form, the CDR3 reads TGTGCTAGTGGTTTACGGACAGGGGAGCTGTTTTTT.

The V call is TRBV11-2, the J call TRBJ1-1; 8 nucleotides agree with TRBD1. Trimming removed 2 bases from V and 3 bases from J; junction bases left unmatched: 5. The CDR3 spans 15 residues. CDR1 SGHAT and CDR2 FQNNGV come from the germline V gene. CDR3 DNA sequence: TGTGCCAGCAGCTTACAGGGGGCCGAGTACACTGAAGCTTTCTTT. It encodes CASSLQGAEYTEAFF.

This clone was detected only once. This sequence joins TRBV5-4 and TRBJ2-3; D gene uncertain. Trimming left V 4 bases short and J 0 bases short, with 18 bases between. The CDR3 contains 17 residues. In germline, CDR1 is SGHNT, CDR2 YYREEE (reference sequence). CDR3 bases: TGTGCCAGCAGCCCTTCCCTAGAGGCCTCTAGCACAGATACGCAGTATTTT. Amino acid sequence: CASSPSLEASSTDTQYF.

The rearrangement links TRBV5-8 to TRBJ2-7; D remains unclear. Germline assignment: CDR1 SGHTS and CDR2 YDEGEE. V dropped 0 bases and J dropped 1 base, with 17 bases sitting between them. The CDR3 length is 17 residues. CDR3 nucleotides: TGTGCCAGCAGCTTGGGTGTTGGAACAGATATATCCTACGAGCAGTACTTC. Amino acids: CASSLGVGTDISYEQYF.

The chain links TRBV4-1 to TRBJ1-2; 7 positions match TRBD1. The CDR3 runs to 16 residues. Germline values: CDR1 MGHRA, CDR2 YSYEKL. V lost 1 base and J lost 4; bases outside the gene matches: 9. CDR3 region: CASSQAPGQRSYGYTF. The CDR3 DNA sequence: TGCGCCAGCAGCCAAGCTCCGGGACAGAGAAGCTATGGCTACACCTTC.

The chain couples TRBV11-2 to TRBJ2-6; no reliable D call. This CDR3 contains 15 residues. V dropped 5 bases and J dropped 1 base, with 9 bases sitting between them. Germline V lookup: CDR1 SGHAT, CDR2 FQNNGV. The chain's CDR3 is CASSQTRSGANVLTF. DNA for the CDR3: TGTGCCAGCAGCCAAACACGTTCTGGGGCCAACGTCCTGACTTTC.

V usage is TRBV5-1 and J usage is TRBJ2-1, with TRBD2 matching over 10 bases. V gave up 4 bases and J gave up 6 bases; unmatched junction bases: 10. This CDR3 region has 16 residues. Germline V gene data show CDR1 as SGHRS and CDR2 as YFSETQ. In DNA form, the CDR3 reads TGCGCCAGCAGCACCCGAACTAGCGGGGTCTCCAATGAGCAGTTCTTC. Translated: CASSTRTSGVSNEQFF.

The genes are TRBV6-5 and TRBJ1-1; TRBD1 might be the D (5 bases). Trimming cost V 5 bases and J 0 bases, with 10 bases left between them. The CDR3 consists of 14 residues. Germline V gives CDR1 MNHEY, CDR2 SVGAGI. The CDR3 protein is CASSPNRLNTEAFF. CDR3 nucleotides: TGTGCCAGCAGTCCCAACAGGCTGAACACTGAAGCTTTCTTT.

The chain recombines TRBV4-1 with TRBJ1-2; 7 nucleotides align to TRBD1. There are 14 residues in the CDR3. Germline assignment: CDR1 MGHRA and CDR2 YSYEKL. Trimming removed 2 bases from V and 4 bases from J; junction bases left unmatched: 4. The CDR3 DNA reads TGCGCCAGCAGCCAACCTGACAGGGCCTATGGCTACACCTTC. Its translation is CASSQPDRAYGYTF.

The DNA for the CDR3 is TGTGCCAGCTCACCGGGGACAGGGGGCTTCTCGATTAACTACGAGCAGTACTTC. Its translation: CASSPGTGGFSINYEQYF. The gene calls are TRBV18 and TRBJ2-7; the match to TRBD1 covers 12 bases. The germline gives CDR1 KGHSH, CDR2 LQKENI. V was clipped by 3 bases and J by 3 bases; unmatched bases: 12. CDR3 length: 18 amino acids. Full variable domain (remainder filled in from reference TRBV18 and TRBJ2-7): NAGVMQNPRHLVRRRGQEARLRCSPMKGHSHVYWYRQLPEEGLKFMVYLQKENIIDESGMPKERFSAEFPKEGPSILRIQQVVRGDSAAYFCASSPGTGGFSINYEQYFGPGTRLTVT.

This sequence joins TRBV4-1 and TRBJ1-6, with a weak D call TRBD1 (5 bases). The CDR3 extends over 18 amino acids. V was cut by 0 bases and J by 7 bases, with 19 bases left in between. Germline assignment: CDR1 MGHRA and CDR2 YSYEKL. CDR3 bases: TGCGCCAGCAGCCAAGAAAGGGGCCTGAGCAGTCGAAATTCACCCCTCCACTTT. It is translated as CASSQERGLSSRNSPLHF.

The chain combines TRBV3-1 (or the pseudogene TRBV3-2) with TRBJ2-3; D might be TRBD2 (6 bases). The CDR3 spans 16 residues. Germline loops: CDR1 LGHDT, CDR2 YNNKEL (reference sequence). Trimming took off 4 bases at V and 4 bases at J, with 18 bases between the two ends. The CDR3 loop is CASSRGLPGVSDTQYF. The DNA for the CDR3 is TGTGCCAGCAGCCGGGGACTCCCCGGGGTTTCAGATACGCAGTATTTT.

The chain has TRBV24-1 and TRBJ2-1, with 7 positions matching TRBD2. This CDR3 is built from 14 residues. Germline CDR1 is KGHDR and CDR2 is SFDVKD. The junction had 1 base not matched to a gene; V was cut back by 6 bases and J by 0 bases. DNA of the CDR3: TGTGCCACCAGTACGGGGGGCTCCTACAATGAGCAGTTCTTC. Translation: CATSTGGSYNEQFF.

The chain has TRBV19 and TRBJ2-3; 7 nucleotides align to TRBD2. Germline CDR1 is LNHDA and CDR2 is SQIVND (reference sequence). Losses at the gene ends were 3 bases for V and 2 bases for J; bases not matched to a gene: 14. This CDR3 has 18 residues. DNA for the CDR3: TGTGCCAGTAGTATGATGCTTGAGGCTAGCGGATTCACAGATACGCAGTATTTT. It translates to CASSMMLEASGFTDTQYF.